This TCR beta chain originates from a study of PD-1 blockade in mismatch repair-deficient tumors (TCRdb year 2017). Some background on the complete study: The trial enrolled more than 85 consecutive patients with 12 mismatch repair-deficient cancer types between September 2013 and 2016, all previously treated and progressing. Deep sequencing of TCR CDR3 regions was used to track tumor-associated T cell clones in peripheral blood of patients responding to PD-1 blockade. What the authors observed across the whole study: After pembrolizumab, tumor-resident clones, which were often undetectable in blood before treatment, expanded rapidly and then contracted, generally ahead of radiologic responses.

Libraries were made using the immunoSEQ multiplex PCR assay. As stored in TCRdb, this immuneACCESS dataset retains in-frame rearrangements with V and J assigned. A fraction of the clones does not appear; measured against another copy, unresolved V genes explain less than half of the discrepancy, and the remainder lacks a known reason. A total of some 120,000 clones appear in this sample, roughly 90% of them only once. The leading ten clones occupy 12% of the sample. This clone was counted a few times. Its binding antigen is unknown. No quality values exist for individual bases; no much larger clone is one base distant. Mismatch repair deficiency in every enrolled patient was established by polymerase chain reaction or immunohistochemistry. TCR sequencing was performed for three patients who responded to pembrolizumab therapy. In the phase II trial, pembrolizumab PD-1 blockade was tested prospectively in advanced mismatch repair-deficient cancers, no matter which tissue of origin the cancers came from. Peripheral blood T cell samples were gathered serially, both before PD-1 blockade started and at multiple time points afterward. Blood sampling time points were reported as weeks after the first dose of pembrolizumab.

Deletion took 5 bases off V and 2 bases off J, with a span of 7 bases between the germline ends. From a lookup of the germline V gene, CDR1 and CDR2 are SGHNT and YENEEA. Its CDR3 holds 12 amino acids, cysteine through phenylalanine. Only the CDR3 region is kept as DNA, spanning 36 bases read in frame from base 1. The source was peripheral blood, collected approximately 73 weeks after starting pembrolizumab. This receptor was obtained from an adult with mismatch repair-deficient cancer. This sequence uses TRBV11-3 and TRBJ2-7, with an unclear D gene assignment. The nucleotide sequence is given as TGTGCCAGCAGCCTCACACCCTACGAGCAGTACTTC. It encodes CASSLTPYEQYF.